This T cell receptor (beta chain) was identified in a study of CD8 T cells in ankylosing spondylitis. Each CDR3 protein gets one entry after TCRdb re-called the 5' RACE reads with MiXCR. In the table there are some 840,000 distinct CDR3 sequences, 10% to 15% of which are singletons. With regard to this clonotype: Its antigen is currently unknown.

Per the germline V gene, CDR1 is SEHNR and CDR2 is FQNEAQ (reference sequence). The CDR3 has 15 amino acids. Trimming at V came to 5 bases and at J to 7 bases, leaving 9 bases not matched to a gene. Points from the study as a whole: Reports say disease-linked clones showed up significantly more in matched ankylosing spondylitis synovial fluid. Blood from ankylosing spondylitis patients appeared to carry a characteristic roughly eight-variant TCR beta motif.

Sample: blood, either unsorted or a sorted T cell fraction (not recorded which). The chain employs TRBV7-9 and TRBJ2-7, with 12 bases aligning to TRBD1. The clonotype was recovered from a male donor with ankylosing spondylitis. The CDR3 is CASSRGTGGLGEQYF. The CDR3 DNA reads as TGTGCCAGCAGCCGCGGGACAGGGGGCTTGGGTGAGCAGTACTTC.